This is a list of T cell receptor beta chains from one sample in a study of TIL therapy for anti-PD-1-resistant metastatic lung cancer. Using immunoSEQ multiplex PCR, the repertoire was profiled, and TCRdb retains in-frame clones only, with some absent. The sample consists of 50,000 to 60,000 clones, 75% to 90% of them appearing once. Source: blood, taken at baseline. Receptors originate from a person aged 25 to 85 with non-small cell lung cancer. The CDR3 runs from the conserved cysteine through the conserved F or W. The D gene is left open where the match is weak. Size tells how often a clone was seen (once, few, many) or the class of an expanded clone, and some rows leave it out.

V: TRBV7-8
size: few
D: -
J: TRBJ1-6
CDR3: CASSFGSPLHF
DNA: TGTGCCAGCAGCTTCGGTTCACCCCTCCACTTT

V: TRBV5-1
size: few
D: -
J: TRBJ1-6
CDR3: CASSSEYSPLHF
DNA: TGCGCCAGCAGCTCGGAGTATTCACCCCTCCACTTT

V: TRBV23-1
size: -
D: TRBD1
J: TRBJ2-1
CDR3: CASSPLRTGKYLNEQFF
DNA: TGCGCCAGCAGTCCTCTCCGGACAGGGAAGTATTTGAATGAGCAGTTCTTC

V: TRBV29-1
size: -
D: -
J: TRBJ2-3
CDR3: CSVPGTGLNTQYF
DNA: TGCAGCGTTCCGGGTACAGGGTTGAATACGCAGTATTTT

V: TRBV3-1/TRBV3-2
size: -
D: -
J: TRBJ1-1
CDR3: CASSQYRLGNTEAFF
DNA: TGTGCCAGCAGCCAATATAGGTTGGGGAACACTGAAGCTTTCTTT

V: TRBV12-5
size: -
D: -
J: TRBJ2-4
CDR3: CASGLFPGAKNIQYF
DNA: TGTGCTAGTGGACTATTTCCGGGAGCCAAAAACATTCAGTACTTC

V: TRBV6-2/TRBV6-3
size: -
D: -
J: TRBJ2-7
CDR3: CASSYRGGPYEQYF
DNA: TGTGCCAGCAGTTACAGGGGCGGGCCCTACGAGCAGTACTTC

V: TRBV7-2
size: -
D: -
J: TRBJ2-3
CDR3: CASSLAGSPTDTQYF
DNA: TGTGCCAGCAGCTTAGCGGGATCCCCCACAGATACGCAGTATTTT

V: TRBV6-5
size: -
D: -
J: TRBJ2-1
CDR3: CASKLVISYNEQFF
DNA: TGTGCCAGCAAACTAGTCATCTCCTACAATGAGCAGTTCTTC

V: TRBV7-2
size: -
D: TRBD2
J: TRBJ2-1
CDR3: CASGGGSGGLSSYNEQFF
DNA: TGTGCCAGCGGGGGCGGTAGCGGGGGCCTGAGCTCCTACAATGAGCAGTTCTTC

V: TRBV5-4
size: once
D: TRBD1
J: TRBJ2-7
CDR3: CASSFRQGVSSEQYF
DNA: TGTGCCAGCAGCTTCCGACAGGGGGTTTCGAGCGAGCAGTACTTC

V: TRBV5-6
size: -
D: TRBD1
J: TRBJ1-1
CDR3: CVSSRPDRDTEAFF
DNA: TGTGTCAGCAGCAGACCGGACAGGGACACTGAAGCTTTCTTT

V: TRBV6-2/TRBV6-3
size: many
D: -
J: TRBJ2-7
CDR3: CASSLAGPEQYF
DNA: TGTGCCAGCAGTTTGGCGGGGCCCGAGCAGTACTTC

V: TRBV19
size: -
D: TRBD2
J: TRBJ2-3
CDR3: CASSMVSGPTDTQYF
DNA: TGTGCCAGTAGTATGGTTAGCGGGCCCACAGATACGCAGTATTTT

V: TRBV5-1
size: -
D: TRBD2
J: TRBJ2-7
CDR3: CASSWGLADSSYEQYF
DNA: TGCGCCAGCAGCTGGGGACTAGCGGATAGTTCCTACGAGCAGTACTTC

V: TRBV28
size: few
D: TRBD1
J: TRBJ1-5
CDR3: CASRPTGGNQPQHF
DNA: TGTGCCAGCAGGCCAACAGGGGGCAATCAGCCCCAGCATTTT

V: TRBV2
size: -
D: -
J: TRBJ2-6
CDR3: CASSEGWAVSGANVLTF
DNA: TGTGCCAGCAGTGAGGGGTGGGCGGTCTCTGGGGCCAACGTCCTGACTTTC

V: TRBV30
size: -
D: -
J: TRBJ1-5
CDR3: CAWSVGGSQPQHF
DNA: TGTGCCTGGAGTGTGGGGGGCAGCCAGCCCCAGCATTTT

V: TRBV6-4
size: once
D: -
J: TRBJ1-1
CDR3: CASSLTGNTEAFF
DNA: TGTGCCAGCAGTCTTACAGGGAACACTGAAGCTTTCTTT

V: TRBV29-1
size: -
D: -
J: TRBJ2-2
CDR3: CSVERGGELFF
DNA: TGCAGCGTTGAGCGGGGCGGGGAGCTGTTTTTT

V: TRBV7-3
size: few
D: -
J: TRBJ1-6
CDR3: CASSSRADPDSPLHF
DNA: TGTGCCAGCAGCTCCCGGGCTGACCCTGATTCACCCCTCCACTTT

V: TRBV28
size: -
D: -
J: TRBJ1-2
CDR3: CASSRGGSMGYTF
DNA: TGTGCCAGCAGCCGAGGGGGGTCTATGGGCTACACCTTC

V: TRBV11-2
size: -
D: -
J: TRBJ2-3
CDR3: CASSFGQSTDTQYF
DNA: TGTGCCAGCAGCTTCGGACAGAGCACAGATACGCAGTATTTT

V: TRBV5-1
size: few
D: -
J: TRBJ1-4
CDR3: CASSPSLVNEKLFF
DNA: TGCGCCAGCAGCCCTTCGTTGGTTAATGAAAAACTGTTTTTT